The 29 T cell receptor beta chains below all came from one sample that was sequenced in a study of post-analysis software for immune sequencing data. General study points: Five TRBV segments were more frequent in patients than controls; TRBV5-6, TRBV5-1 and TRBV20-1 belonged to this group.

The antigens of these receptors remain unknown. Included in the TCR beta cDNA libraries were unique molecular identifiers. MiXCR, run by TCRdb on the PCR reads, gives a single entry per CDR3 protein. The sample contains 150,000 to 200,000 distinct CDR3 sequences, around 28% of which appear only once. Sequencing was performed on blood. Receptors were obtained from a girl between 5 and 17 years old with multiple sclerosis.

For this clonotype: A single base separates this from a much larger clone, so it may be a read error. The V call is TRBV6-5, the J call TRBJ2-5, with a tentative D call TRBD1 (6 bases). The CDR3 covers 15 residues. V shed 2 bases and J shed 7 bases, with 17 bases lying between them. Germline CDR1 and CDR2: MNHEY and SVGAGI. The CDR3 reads CASSYTSPGDGTQYF. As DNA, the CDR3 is TGTGCCAGCAGTTACACCTCTCCAGGGGACGGGACCCAGTACTTC.

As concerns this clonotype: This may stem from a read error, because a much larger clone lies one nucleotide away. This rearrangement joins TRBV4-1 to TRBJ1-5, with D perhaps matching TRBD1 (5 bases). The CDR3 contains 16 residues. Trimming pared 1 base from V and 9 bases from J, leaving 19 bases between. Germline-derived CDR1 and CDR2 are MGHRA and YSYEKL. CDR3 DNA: TGCGCCAGCAGCCAAGCTGGGGGAAGGGGAAGTCGGCCCCAGCATTTT. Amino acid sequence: CASSQAGGRGSRPQHF.

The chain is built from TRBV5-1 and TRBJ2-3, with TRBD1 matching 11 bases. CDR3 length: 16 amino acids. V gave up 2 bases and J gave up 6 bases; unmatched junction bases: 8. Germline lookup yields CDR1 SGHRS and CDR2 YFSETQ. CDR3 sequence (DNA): TGCGCCAGCAGCTTACCGGACAGGGGGCAATTGGATACGCAGTATTTT. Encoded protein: CASSLPDRGQLDTQYF.

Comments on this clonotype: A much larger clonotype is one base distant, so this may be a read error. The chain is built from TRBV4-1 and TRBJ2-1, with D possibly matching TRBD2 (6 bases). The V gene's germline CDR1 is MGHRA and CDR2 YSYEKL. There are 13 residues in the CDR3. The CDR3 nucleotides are TGCGCCAGCAGCCGCCTGGAGGGCAATGAGCGGTTCTTC. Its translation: CASSRLEGNERFF.

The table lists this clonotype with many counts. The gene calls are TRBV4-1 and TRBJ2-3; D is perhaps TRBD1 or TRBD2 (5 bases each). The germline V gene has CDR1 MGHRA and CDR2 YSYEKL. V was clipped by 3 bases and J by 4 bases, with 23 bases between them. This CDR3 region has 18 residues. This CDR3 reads CASSHPFRDGLIPDTQYF. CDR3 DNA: TGCGCCAGCAGCCACCCATTCCGGGACGGCTTAATCCCAGATACGCAGTATTTT.

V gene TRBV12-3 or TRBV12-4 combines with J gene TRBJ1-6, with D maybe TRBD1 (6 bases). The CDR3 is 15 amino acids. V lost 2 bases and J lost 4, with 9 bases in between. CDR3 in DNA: TGTGCCAGCAGTTTAACAGGGAGTTATAATTCACCCCTCCACTTT. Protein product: CASSLTGSYNSPLHF.

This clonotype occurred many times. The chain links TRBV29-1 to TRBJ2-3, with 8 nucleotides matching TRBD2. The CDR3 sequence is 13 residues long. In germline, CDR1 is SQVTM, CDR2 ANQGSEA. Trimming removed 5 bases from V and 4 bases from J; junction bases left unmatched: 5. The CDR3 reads CSVRSGSADTQYF. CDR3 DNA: TGCAGCGTTAGAAGCGGGAGCGCAGATACGCAGTATTTT.

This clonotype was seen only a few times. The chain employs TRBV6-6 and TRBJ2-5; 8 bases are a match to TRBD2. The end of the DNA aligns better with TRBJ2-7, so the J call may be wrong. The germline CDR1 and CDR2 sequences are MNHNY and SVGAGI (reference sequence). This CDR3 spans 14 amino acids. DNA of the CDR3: TGTGCCAGCAGTTACTCGCCGGGAGGGTACGAGCAGTACTTC. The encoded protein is CASSYSPGGYEQYF.

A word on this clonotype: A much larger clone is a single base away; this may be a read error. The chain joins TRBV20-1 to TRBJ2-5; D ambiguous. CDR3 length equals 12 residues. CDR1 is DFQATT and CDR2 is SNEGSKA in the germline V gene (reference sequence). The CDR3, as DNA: TGCGGTGCCCTTCTCCGCCAAGAGACCCAGTACTTC. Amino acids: CGALLRQETQYF.

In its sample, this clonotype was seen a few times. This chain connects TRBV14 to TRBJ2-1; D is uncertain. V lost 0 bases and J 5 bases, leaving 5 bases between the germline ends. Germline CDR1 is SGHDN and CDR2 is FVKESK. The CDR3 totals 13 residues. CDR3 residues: CASSQELDNEQFF. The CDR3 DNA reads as TGTGCCAGCAGCCAAGAACTGGACAATGAGCAGTTCTTC.

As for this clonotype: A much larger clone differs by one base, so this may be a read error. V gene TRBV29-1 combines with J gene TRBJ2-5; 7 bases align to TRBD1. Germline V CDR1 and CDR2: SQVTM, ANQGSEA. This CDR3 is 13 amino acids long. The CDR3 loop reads CSVSHLTGEIQYF. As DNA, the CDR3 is TGCAGCGTATCACACCTAACAGGGGAGATCCAGTACTTC.

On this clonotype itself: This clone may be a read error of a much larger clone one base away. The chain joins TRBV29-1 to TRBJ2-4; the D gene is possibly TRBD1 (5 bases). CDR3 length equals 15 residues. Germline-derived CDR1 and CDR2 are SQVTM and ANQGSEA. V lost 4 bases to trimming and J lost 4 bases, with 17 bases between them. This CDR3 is CSVAGRVWAKNIQYF. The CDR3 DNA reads TGCAGCGTTGCCGGCAGGGTATGGGCTAAAAACATTCAGTACTTC.

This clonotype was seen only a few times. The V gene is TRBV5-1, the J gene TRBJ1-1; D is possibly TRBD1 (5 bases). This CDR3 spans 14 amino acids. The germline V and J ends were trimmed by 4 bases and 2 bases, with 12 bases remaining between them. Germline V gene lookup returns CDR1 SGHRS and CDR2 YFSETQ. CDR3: CASSPGGQNTEAFF. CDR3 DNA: TGCGCCAGCAGCCCTGGGGGTCAAAACACTGAAGCTTTCTTT.

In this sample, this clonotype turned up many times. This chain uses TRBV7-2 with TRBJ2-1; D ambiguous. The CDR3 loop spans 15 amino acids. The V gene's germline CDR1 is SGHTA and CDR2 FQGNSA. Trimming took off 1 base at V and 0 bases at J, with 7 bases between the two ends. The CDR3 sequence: CASSLVENSYNEQFF. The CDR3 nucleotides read TGTGCCAGCAGCTTAGTGGAGAACTCCTACAATGAGCAGTTCTTC.

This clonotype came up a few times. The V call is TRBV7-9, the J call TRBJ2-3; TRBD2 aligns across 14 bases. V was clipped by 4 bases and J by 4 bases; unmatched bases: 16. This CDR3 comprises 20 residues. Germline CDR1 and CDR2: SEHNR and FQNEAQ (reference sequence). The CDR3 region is CASSSSRTSGRWEGPDTQYF. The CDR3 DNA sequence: TGTGCCAGCAGCTCCTCCCGGACTAGCGGGAGGTGGGAGGGCCCAGATACGCAGTATTTT. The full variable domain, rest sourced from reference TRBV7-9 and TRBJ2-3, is DTGVSQNPRHKITKRGQNVTFRCDPISEHNRLYWYRQTLGQGPEFLTYFQNEAQLEKSRLLSDRFSAERPKGSFSTLEIQRTEQGDSAMYLCASSSSRTSGRWEGPDTQYFGPGTRLTVL.

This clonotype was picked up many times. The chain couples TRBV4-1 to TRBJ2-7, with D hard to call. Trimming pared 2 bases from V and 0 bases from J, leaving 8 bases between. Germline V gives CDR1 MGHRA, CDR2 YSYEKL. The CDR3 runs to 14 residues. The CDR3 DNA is TGCGCCAGCAGCCAACAAGACGGCTCCTACGAGCAGTACTTC. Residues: CASSQQDGSYEQYF.

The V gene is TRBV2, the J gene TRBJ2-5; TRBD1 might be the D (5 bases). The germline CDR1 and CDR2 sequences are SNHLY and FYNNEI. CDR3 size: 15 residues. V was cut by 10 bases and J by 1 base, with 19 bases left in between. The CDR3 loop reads CATSFRASTQETQYF. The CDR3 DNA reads TGTGCCACGTCGTTCAGGGCGTCAACCCAAGAGACCCAGTACTTC.

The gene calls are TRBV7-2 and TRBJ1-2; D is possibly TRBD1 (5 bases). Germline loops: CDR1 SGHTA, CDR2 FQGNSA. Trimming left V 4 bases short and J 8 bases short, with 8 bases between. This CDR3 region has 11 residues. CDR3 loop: CASSSRQGYTF. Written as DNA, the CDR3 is TGTGCCAGCAGCTCCCGACAGGGCTACACCTTC.

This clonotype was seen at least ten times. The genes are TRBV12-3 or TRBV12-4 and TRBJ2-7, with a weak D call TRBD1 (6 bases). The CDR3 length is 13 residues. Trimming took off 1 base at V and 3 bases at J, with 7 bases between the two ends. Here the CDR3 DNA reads TGTGCCAGCAGTTTAGGGGGGCTCTACGAGCAGTACTTC. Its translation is CASSLGGLYEQYF.

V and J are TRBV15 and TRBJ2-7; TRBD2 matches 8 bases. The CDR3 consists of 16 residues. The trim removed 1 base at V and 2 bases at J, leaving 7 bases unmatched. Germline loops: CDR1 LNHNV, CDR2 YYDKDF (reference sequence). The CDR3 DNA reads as TGTGCCACCAGCAGAGGGCCAGCGGGGGATACCTACGAGCAGTACTTC. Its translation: CATSRGPAGDTYEQYF.

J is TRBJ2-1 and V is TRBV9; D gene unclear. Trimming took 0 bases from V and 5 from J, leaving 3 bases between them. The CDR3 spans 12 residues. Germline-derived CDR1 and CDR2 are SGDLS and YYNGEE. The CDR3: CASSVANNEQFF. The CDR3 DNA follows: TGTGCCAGCAGCGTAGCTAACAATGAGCAGTTCTTC. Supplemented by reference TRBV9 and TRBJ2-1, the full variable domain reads DSGVTQTPKHLITATGQRVTLRCSPRSGDLSVYWYQQSLDQGLQFLIQYYNGEERAKGNILERFSAQQFPDLHSELNLSSLELGDSALYFCASSVANNEQFFGPGTRLTVL.

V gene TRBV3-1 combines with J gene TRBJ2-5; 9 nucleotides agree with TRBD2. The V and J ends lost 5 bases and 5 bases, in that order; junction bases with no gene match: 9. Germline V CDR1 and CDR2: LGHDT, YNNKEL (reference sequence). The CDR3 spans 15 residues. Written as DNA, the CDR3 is TGTGCCAGCAGCGGTCGGCGGGAGGGCCGGGAGACCCAGTACTTC. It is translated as CASSGRREGRETQYF.

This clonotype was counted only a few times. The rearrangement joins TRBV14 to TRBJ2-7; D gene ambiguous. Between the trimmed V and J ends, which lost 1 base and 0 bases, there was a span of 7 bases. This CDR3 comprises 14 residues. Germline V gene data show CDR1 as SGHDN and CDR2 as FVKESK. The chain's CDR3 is CASSQAWPSYEQYF. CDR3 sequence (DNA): TGTGCCAGCAGCCAAGCTTGGCCCTCCTACGAGCAGTACTTC.

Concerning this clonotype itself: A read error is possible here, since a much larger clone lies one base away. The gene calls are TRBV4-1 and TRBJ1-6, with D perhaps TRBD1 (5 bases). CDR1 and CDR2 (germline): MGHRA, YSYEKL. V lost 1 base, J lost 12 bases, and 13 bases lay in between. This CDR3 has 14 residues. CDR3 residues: CASSQGQGGLPLHF. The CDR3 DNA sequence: TGCGCCAGCAGCCAAGGGCAGGGCGGGTTACCCCTCCACTTT.

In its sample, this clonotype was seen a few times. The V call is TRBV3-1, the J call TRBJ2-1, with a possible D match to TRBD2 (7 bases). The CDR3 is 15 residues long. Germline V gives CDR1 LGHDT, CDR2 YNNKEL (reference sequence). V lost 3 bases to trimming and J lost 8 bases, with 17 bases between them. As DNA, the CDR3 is TGTGCCAGCAGCCACCTAGGGGGAGGGCCAGATGAGCAGTTCTTC. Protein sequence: CASSHLGGGPDEQFF.

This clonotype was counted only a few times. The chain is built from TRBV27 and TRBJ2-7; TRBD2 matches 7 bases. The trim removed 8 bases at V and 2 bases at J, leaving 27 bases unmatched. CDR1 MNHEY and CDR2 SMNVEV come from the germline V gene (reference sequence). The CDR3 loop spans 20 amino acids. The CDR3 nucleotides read TGTGCCAGCGTTAAGAGCTCTAGCGGACCTTACTCGAAGAGGGCCTACGAGCAGTACTTC. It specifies CASVKSSSGPYSKRAYEQYF.

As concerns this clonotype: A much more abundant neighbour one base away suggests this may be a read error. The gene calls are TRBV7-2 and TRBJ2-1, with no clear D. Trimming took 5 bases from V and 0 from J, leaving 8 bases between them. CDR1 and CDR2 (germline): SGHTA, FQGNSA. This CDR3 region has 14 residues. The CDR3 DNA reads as TGTGCCAGCAGCGTTGCACGCTCCTACAATGAGCAGTTCTTC. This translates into CASSVARSYNEQFF.

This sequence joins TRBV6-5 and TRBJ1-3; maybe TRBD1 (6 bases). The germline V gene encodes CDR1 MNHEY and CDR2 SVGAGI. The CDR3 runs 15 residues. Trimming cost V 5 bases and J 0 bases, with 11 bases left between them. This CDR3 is CASSVQGSSGNTIYF. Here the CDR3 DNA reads TGTGCCAGCAGTGTACAGGGTAGCTCTGGAAACACCATATATTTT.

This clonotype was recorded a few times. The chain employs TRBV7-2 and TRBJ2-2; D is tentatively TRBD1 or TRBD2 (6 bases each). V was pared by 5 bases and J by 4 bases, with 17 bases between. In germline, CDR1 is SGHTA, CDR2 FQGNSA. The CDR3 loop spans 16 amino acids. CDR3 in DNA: TGTGCCAGCAGCCGCATCCCAGGGGACTTCACCGGGGAGCTGTTTTTT. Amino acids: CASSRIPGDFTGELFF.